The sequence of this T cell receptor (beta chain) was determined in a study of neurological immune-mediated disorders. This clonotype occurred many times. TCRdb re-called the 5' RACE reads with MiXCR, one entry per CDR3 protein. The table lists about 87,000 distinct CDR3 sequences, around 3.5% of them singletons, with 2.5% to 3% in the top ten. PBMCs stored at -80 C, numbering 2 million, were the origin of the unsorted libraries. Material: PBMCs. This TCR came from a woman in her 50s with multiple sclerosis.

In DNA form, the CDR3 reads TGTGCCAGCAGTGAGAACCGCTTGGGGGCCAACGTCCTGACTTTC. Translated, it gives CASSENRLGANVLTF. The V call is TRBV2, the J call TRBJ2-6; D not certain. This CDR3 is built from 15 residues. Trimming removed 3 bases from V and 4 bases from J, with 10 bases in between. The germline CDR1 and CDR2 sequences are SNHLY and FYNNEI.